Sequencing of this TCR beta chain was carried out in a study of T cells in tuberculosis. Some clones are missing from TCRdb's copy, which holds only in-frame ones; the method was immunoSEQ multiplex PCR. This table holds tens of thousands of clones, about 92% found once. V dropped 0 bases and J dropped 2 bases, with 14 bases sitting between them. The germline gives CDR1 MNHEY, CDR2 SMNVEV (reference sequence). This CDR3 contains 16 residues. The specimen sequenced was PBMCs. V is TRBV27 and J is TRBJ2-7; unclear D gene. The TCR sequence derives from a donor aged 10-29 years with latent tuberculosis or without tuberculosis infection. The CDR3 loop reads CASSLSGFPRTYEQYF. DNA of the CDR3: TGTGCCAGCAGTTTATCCGGTTTCCCCAGGACCTACGAGCAGTACTTC.